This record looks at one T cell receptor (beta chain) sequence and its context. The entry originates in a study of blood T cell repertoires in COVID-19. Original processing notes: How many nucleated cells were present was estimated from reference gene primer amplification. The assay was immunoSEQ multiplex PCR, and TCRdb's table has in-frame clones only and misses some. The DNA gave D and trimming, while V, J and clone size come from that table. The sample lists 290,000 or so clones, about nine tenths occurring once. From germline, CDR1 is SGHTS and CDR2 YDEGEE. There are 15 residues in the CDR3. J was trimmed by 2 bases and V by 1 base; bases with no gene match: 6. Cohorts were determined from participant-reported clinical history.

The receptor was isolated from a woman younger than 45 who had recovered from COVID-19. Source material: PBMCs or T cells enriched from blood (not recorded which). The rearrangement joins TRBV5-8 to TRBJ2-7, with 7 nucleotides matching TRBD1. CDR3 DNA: TGTGCCAGCAGCTTGCGGGGACAGAGGACCTACGAGCAGTACTTC. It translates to CASSLRGQRTYEQYF.